The 8 T cell receptor beta chains below come from one sample, sequenced in a study of T cell responses to AZD1222 COVID-19 vaccine. TCRdb's copy holds only in-frame clones and misses some; the assay was immunoSEQ multiplex PCR. The sample shows fewer than 200,000 clones, about 89% of them seen only once. Sequences were derived from peripheral blood, sampled on day 0 of AZD1222 vaccination. These receptors originate from an adult in good health.

This clone was observed a handful of times. The CDR3, as DNA: TGTGCCAGCCAACAGAGCTATGGCTACACCTTC. It is translated as CASQQSYGYTF. V gene TRBV19 combines with J gene TRBJ1-2, with D unclear. The length of the CDR3 is 11 residues. CDR1 and CDR2 from the germline V gene are LNHDA and SQIVND (reference sequence). The V and J ends lost 9 bases and 4 bases respectively, with 9 bases between them.

This rearrangement joins TRBV9 to TRBJ2-3; 11 bases line up with TRBD2. Germline CDR1 and CDR2: SGDLS and YYNGEE. Trimming took 2 bases from V and 0 from J; bases not matched to a gene: 2. This CDR3 has 16 amino acids. CDR3: CASSVRTSGSTDTQYF. The CDR3 DNA sequence: TGTGCCAGCAGCGTTAGGACTAGCGGGAGCACAGATACGCAGTATTTT.

This clone has only a few counts. This chain joins TRBV18 and TRBJ1-1; D unresolved. V dropped 3 bases and J dropped 2 bases, with 13 bases sitting between them. The CDR3 consists of 15 residues. The V gene's germline CDR1 is KGHSH and CDR2 LQKENI. CDR3 region: CASSPRPEINTEAFF. DNA of the CDR3: TGTGCCAGCTCACCGCGCCCGGAAATTAACACTGAAGCTTTCTTT. The variable domain in full, with the rest retrieved from reference TRBV18 and TRBJ1-1, is NAGVMQNPRHLVRRRGQEARLRCSPMKGHSHVYWYRQLPEEGLKFMVYLQKENIIDESGMPKERFSAEFPKEGPSILRIQQVVRGDSAAYFCASSPRPEINTEAFFGQGTRLTVV.

This clone was detected only once. The chain recombines TRBV5-4 with TRBJ1-3, with D perhaps TRBD1 (6 bases). The CDR3 sequence is 18 residues long. Per the germline V gene, CDR1 is SGHNT and CDR2 is YYREEE (reference sequence). V was trimmed by 5 bases and J by 0 bases, leaving 21 bases between them. The CDR3 here is CASRNSGAPGNSGNTIYF. CDR3 coding DNA: TGTGCCAGCAGAAATTCGGGGGCACCCGGAAACTCTGGAAACACCATATATTTT.

The V and J genes are TRBV9 and TRBJ1-1; D is perhaps TRBD1 (6 bases). CDR3 length: 12 residues. Trimming shortened V by 10 bases and J by 5 bases, and 15 bases separated the two germline ends. Germline V lookup: CDR1 SGDLS, CDR2 YYNGEE. The DNA for the CDR3 is TGTGCCCCTAGAGGGGGGCGGACTGAAGCTTTCTTT. Protein: CAPRGGRTEAFF.

This clone was observed a single time. The chain joins TRBV6-5 to TRBJ1-2; 8 bases are a match to TRBD1. The ends lost 5 bases at V and 4 bases at J; junction bases unmatched: 0. Germline lookup yields CDR1 MNHEY and CDR2 SVGAGI. This CDR3 contains 12 residues. For the CDR3, the DNA is TGTGCCAGCAGTACAGGGGGCTATGGCTACACCTTC. Translation gives CASSTGGYGYTF.

The rearrangement links TRBV12-3 or TRBV12-4 to TRBJ1-3; D is perhaps TRBD1 (5 bases). CDR3 length equals 12 residues. Trimming took 11 bases from V and 0 from J, leaving 8 bases between them. CDR3 in amino acids: CAGGSSGNTIYF. DNA of the CDR3: TGTGCCGGGGGAAGCTCTGGAAACACCATATATTTT.

The genes are TRBV7-3 and TRBJ2-5; the D is unclear. This CDR3 is 11 amino acids long. Trimming stripped 5 bases from V and 2 bases from J, with 3 bases between. Germline V gives CDR1 SGHTA, CDR2 FQGTGA. The CDR3 DNA reads TGTGCCAGCAGCCCTCAAGAGACCCAGTACTTC. Its protein is CASSPQETQYF.